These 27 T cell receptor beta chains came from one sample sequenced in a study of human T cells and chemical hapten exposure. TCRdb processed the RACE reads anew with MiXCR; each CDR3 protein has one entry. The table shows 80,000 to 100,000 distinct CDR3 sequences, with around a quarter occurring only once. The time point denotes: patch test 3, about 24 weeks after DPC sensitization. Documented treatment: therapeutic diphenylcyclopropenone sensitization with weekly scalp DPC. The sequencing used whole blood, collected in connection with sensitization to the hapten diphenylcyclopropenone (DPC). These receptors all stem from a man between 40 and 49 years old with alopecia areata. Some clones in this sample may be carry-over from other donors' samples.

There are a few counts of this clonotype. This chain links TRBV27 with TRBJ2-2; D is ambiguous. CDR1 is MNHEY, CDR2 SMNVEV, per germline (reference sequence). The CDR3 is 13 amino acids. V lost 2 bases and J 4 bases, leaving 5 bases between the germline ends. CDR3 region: CASSLRSTGELFF. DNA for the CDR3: TGTGCCAGCAGTTTACGGAGCACCGGGGAGCTGTTTTTT.

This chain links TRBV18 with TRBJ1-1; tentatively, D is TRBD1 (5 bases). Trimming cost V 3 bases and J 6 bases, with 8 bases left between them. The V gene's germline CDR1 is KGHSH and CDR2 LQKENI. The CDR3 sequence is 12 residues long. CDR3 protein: CASSPGEPEAFF. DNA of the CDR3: TGTGCCAGCTCACCGGGGGAACCTGAAGCTTTCTTT.

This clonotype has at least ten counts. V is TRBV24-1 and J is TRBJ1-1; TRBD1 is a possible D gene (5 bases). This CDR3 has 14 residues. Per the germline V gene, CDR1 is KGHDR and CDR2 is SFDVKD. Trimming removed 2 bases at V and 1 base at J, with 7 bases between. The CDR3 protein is CATSDSTGNTEAFF. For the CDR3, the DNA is TGTGCCACCAGTGATTCTACAGGGAACACTGAAGCTTTCTTT.

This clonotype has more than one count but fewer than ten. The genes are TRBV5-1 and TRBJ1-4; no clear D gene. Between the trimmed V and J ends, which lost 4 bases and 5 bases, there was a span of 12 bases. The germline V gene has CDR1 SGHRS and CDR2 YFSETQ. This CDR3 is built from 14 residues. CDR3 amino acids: CASSVDGFNEKLFF. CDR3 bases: TGCGCCAGCAGCGTGGACGGCTTCAATGAAAAACTGTTTTTT.

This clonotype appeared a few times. CDR3 sequence: CASRAQAMGGTEAFF. In DNA form, the CDR3 reads TGTGCCAGCAGGGCCCAGGCCATGGGGGGCACTGAAGCTTTCTTT. The chain employs TRBV28 and TRBJ1-1; possibly TRBD1 for D (5 bases). V shed 6 bases and J shed 4 bases, with 18 bases lying between them. CDR3 size: 15 residues. Per the germline V gene, CDR1 is MDHEN and CDR2 is SYDVKM.

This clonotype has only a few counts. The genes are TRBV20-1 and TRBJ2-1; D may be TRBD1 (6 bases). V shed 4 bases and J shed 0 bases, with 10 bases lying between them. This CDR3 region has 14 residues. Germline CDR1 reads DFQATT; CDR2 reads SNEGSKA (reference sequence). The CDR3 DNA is TGCAGTGCTAAGGACAGCTACTCCTACAATGAGCAGTTCTTC. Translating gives CSAKDSYSYNEQFF.

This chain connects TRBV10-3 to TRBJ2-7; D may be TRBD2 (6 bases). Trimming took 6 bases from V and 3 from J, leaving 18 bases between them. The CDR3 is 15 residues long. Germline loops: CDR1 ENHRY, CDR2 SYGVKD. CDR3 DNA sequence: TGTGCCATCAGGAGGGACTCACGAGACTTCTACGAGCAGTACTTC. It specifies CAIRRDSRDFYEQYF.

CDR3: CSARDSKLPAYEQYF. The CDR3 nucleotides are TGCAGTGCTAGGGACAGCAAACTTCCAGCCTACGAGCAGTACTTC. The chain recombines TRBV20-1 with TRBJ2-7; tentatively, D is TRBD1 (6 bases). The V gene lost 3 bases and the J gene lost 2 bases, with 17 bases spanning the gap. CDR3 size: 15 residues. The germline V gene has CDR1 DFQATT and CDR2 SNEGSKA (reference sequence).

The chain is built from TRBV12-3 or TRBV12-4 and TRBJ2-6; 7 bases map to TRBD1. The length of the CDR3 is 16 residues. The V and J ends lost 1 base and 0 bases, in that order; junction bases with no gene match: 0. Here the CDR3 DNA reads TGTGCCAGCAGTTTAGGGACAGGCTCTGGGGCCAACGTCCTGACTTTC. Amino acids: CASSLGTGSGANVLTF.

CDR3 amino acids: CSAAPGQVFYTEAFF. CDR3 nucleotides: TGCAGTGCTGCTCCGGGACAGGTGTTTTACACTGAAGCTTTCTTT. V usage is TRBV20-1 and J usage is TRBJ1-1; TRBD1 agrees at 8 bases. J gave up 3 bases and V 5 bases, and 11 bases lay outside the gene matches. CDR3 length: 15 amino acids. Per germline, CDR1 DFQATT and CDR2 SNEGSKA (reference sequence).

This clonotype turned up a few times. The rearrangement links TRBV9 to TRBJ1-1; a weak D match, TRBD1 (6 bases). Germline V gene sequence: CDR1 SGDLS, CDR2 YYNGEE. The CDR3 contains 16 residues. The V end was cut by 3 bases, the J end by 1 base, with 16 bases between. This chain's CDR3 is CASSAMGAGANTEAFF. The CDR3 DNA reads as TGTGCCAGCAGCGCTATGGGGGCAGGGGCGAACACTGAAGCTTTCTTT.

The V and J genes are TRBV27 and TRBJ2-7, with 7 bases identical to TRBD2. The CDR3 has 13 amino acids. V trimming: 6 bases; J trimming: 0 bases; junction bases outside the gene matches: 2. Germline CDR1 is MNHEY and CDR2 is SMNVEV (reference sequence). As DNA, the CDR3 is TGTGCCAGCAGGGGAGGGTCCTCCTACGAGCAGTACTTC. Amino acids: CASRGGSSYEQYF.

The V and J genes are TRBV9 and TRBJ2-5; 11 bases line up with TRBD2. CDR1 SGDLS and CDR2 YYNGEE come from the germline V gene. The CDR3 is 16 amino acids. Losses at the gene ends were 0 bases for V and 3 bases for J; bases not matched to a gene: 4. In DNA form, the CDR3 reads TGTGCCAGCAGCGTAGGGGCTAGCGGGAGGAAAGAGACCCAGTACTTC. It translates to CASSVGASGRKETQYF. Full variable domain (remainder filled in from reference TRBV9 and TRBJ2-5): DSGVTQTPKHLITATGQRVTLRCSPRSGDLSVYWYQQSLDQGLQFLIQYYNGEERAKGNILERFSAQQFPDLHSELNLSSLELGDSALYFCASSVGASGRKETQYFGPGTRLLVL.

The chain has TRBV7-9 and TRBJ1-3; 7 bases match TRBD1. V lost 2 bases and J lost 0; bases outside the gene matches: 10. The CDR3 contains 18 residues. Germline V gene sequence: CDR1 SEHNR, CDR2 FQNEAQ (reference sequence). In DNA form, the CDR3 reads TGTGCCAGCAGCTTACCGACAGGGCGAGGCTCCTCTGGAAACACCATATATTTT. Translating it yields CASSLPTGRGSSGNTIYF.

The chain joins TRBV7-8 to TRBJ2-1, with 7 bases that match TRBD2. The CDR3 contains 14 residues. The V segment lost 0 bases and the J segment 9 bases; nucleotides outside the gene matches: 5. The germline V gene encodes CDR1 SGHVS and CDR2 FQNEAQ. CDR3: CASSLARLAPEQFF. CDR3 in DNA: TGTGCCAGCAGCTTAGCCCGACTAGCCCCTGAGCAGTTCTTC.

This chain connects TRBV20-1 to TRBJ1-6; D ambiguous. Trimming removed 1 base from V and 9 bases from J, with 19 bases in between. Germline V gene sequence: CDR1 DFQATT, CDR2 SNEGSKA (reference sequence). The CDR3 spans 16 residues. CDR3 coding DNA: TGCAGTGCTAGAGCTGCTGGCCCTGGATCACGTTCACCCCTCCACTTT. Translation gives CSARAAGPGSRSPLHF.

Here the CDR3 reads CASSSAGSSGNTIYF. The DNA for the CDR3 is TGTGCCAGCAGTTCGGCGGGAAGCTCTGGAAACACCATATATTTT. This chain links TRBV28 with TRBJ1-3; D remains unclear. The CDR3 is made up of 15 amino acids. Trimming left V 4 bases short and J 0 bases short, with 10 bases between. The V gene's germline CDR1 is MDHEN and CDR2 SYDVKM.

As DNA, the CDR3 is TGCAGTGCTAAGGGTCTAGCGGGAGGCTCTTCTGGGGCCAACGTCCTGACTTTC. Protein product: CSAKGLAGGSSGANVLTF. The J gene is TRBJ2-6, the V gene TRBV20-1; TRBD2 aligns across 11 bases. The ends lost 4 bases at V and 1 base at J; junction bases unmatched: 9. The CDR3 contains 18 residues. Germline lookup yields CDR1 DFQATT and CDR2 SNEGSKA (reference sequence).

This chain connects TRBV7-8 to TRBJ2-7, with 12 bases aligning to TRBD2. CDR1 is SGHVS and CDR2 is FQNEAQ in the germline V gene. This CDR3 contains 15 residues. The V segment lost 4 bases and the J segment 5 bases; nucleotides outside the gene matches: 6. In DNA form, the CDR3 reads TGTGCCAGCAGCTCGACTAGCGGGAGTTACCACGAGCAGTACTTC. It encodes CASSSTSGSYHEQYF.

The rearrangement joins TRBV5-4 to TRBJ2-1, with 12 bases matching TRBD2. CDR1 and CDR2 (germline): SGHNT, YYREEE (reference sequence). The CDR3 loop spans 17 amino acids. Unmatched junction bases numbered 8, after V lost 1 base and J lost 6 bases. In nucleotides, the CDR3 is TGTGCCAGCAGCTTGTTCGGGGTGACTAGCGGGAGCAATGAGCAGTTCTTC. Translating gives CASSLFGVTSGSNEQFF.

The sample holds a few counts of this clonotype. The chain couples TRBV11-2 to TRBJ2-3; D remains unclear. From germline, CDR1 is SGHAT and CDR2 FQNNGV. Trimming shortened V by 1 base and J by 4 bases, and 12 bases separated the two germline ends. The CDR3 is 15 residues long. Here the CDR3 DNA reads TGTGCCAGCAGCTTAGGCCGAGTGTCATCAGATACGCAGTATTTT. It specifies CASSLGRVSSDTQYF.

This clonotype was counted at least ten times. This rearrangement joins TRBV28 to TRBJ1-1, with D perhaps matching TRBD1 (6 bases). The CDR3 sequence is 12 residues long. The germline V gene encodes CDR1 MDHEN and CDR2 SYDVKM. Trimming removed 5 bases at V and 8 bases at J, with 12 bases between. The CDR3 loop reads CASSQQGREAFF. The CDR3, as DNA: TGTGCCAGCAGTCAACAGGGACGCGAAGCTTTCTTT.

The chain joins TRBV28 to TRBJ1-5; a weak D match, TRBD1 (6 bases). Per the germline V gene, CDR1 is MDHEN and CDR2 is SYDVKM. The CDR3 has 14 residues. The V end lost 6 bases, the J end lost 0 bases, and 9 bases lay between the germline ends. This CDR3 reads CASSRDNSNQPQHF. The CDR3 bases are TGTGCCAGCAGCAGGGACAATAGCAATCAGCCCCAGCATTTT.

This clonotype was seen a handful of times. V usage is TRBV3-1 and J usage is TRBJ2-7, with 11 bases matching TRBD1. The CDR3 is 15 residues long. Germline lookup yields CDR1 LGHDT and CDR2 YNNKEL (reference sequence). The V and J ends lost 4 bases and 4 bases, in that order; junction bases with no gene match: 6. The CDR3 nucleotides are TGTGCCAGCAGCCCATTCGGGGACAGGGGGTACGAGCAGTACTTC. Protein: CASSPFGDRGYEQYF.

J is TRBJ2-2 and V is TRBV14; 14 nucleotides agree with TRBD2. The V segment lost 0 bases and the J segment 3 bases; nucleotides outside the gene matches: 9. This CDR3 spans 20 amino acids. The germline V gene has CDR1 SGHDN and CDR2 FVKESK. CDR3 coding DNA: TGTGCCAGCAGCCAAGACCTCTCCGGGACTAGCGGGAGATACACCGGGGAGCTGTTTTTT. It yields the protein CASSQDLSGTSGRYTGELFF.

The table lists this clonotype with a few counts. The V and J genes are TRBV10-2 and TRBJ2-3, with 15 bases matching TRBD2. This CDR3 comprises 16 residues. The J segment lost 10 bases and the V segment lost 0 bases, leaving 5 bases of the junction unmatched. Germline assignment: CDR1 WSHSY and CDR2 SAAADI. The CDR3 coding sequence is TGCGCCAGCAGTGAGTCACGGACTAGCGGGAGGGCCTCGCAGTATTTT. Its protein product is CASSESRTSGRASQYF.

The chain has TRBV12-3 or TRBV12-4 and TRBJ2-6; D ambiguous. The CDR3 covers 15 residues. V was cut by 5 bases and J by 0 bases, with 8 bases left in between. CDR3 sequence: CASSVGNSGANVLTF. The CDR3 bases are TGTGCCAGCAGTGTGGGAAACTCTGGGGCCAACGTCCTGACTTTC.